The sequence of this TCR beta chain was determined in a study of T cells in tuberculosis. At the level of the study: This South African cohort compared adolescents with or without latent tuberculosis against adults with active tuberculosis. Findings and limits, study-wide: Active tuberculosis patients had shorter CDR3-alpha; the beta difference was nonsignificant. Active tuberculosis TCR-alpha repertoires lay closer to GMM-specific TCRs than IGRA-negative controls, suggesting clonal expansion. Active tuberculosis cases were adults; controls were adolescents.

As concerns this clone: Its cognate antigen is unknown.

The protocol was immunoSEQ multiplex PCR, while the TCRdb copy is restricted to in-frame clones and leaves out a portion. The sample includes under 50,000 clones, around 94% seen only once; the top ten take about 4.5%. Time point of the sample: new active TB diagnosis, blood taken before or within 7 days of starting treatment. CDR1 is SGHTS and CDR2 is YDEGEE in the germline V gene. This CDR3 is built from 15 residues. V lost 4 bases, J lost 3 bases, and 14 bases lay in between. The TCR sequence derives from an adult with tuberculosis. Sequenced material: PBMCs, taken at tuberculosis diagnosis. The rearrangement joins TRBV5-8 to TRBJ1-5; D may be TRBD1 (6 bases). The CDR3: CASSPITGTNQPQHF. The CDR3 region has the DNA TGTGCCAGCAGCCCTATAACAGGGACCAATCAGCCCCAGCATTTT.